The 10 T cell receptor beta chains given below trace back to one sample, sequenced in a study of CD39 and CD103 CD8 tumor-infiltrating T cells. The table came from immunoSEQ multiplex PCR; TCRdb's copy has only in-frame clones and leaves some out. Among 15,000 to 20,000 clones listed, about 90% were seen once. Source material: CD8+ T cells sorted from blood. This sample's subset: total memory CD8 T cells (CD45RA-CCR7+/-) from blood or uninvolved lymph node. The receptors originated from a human donor with head and neck squamous cell carcinoma.

The chain uses TRBV2 and TRBJ2-1; TRBD2 matches 7 bases. CDR3 length equals 13 residues. CDR1 is SNHLY and CDR2 is FYNNEI in the germline V gene. V trimming: 9 bases; J trimming: 1 base; junction bases outside the gene matches: 3. The CDR3 is CASRLASYNEQFF. The CDR3 nucleotides are TGTGCCAGTCGACTAGCATCCTACAATGAGCAGTTCTTC.

The V gene is TRBV7-9, the J gene TRBJ2-1, with TRBD2 matching over 7 bases. Germline trimming cut 5 bases from V and 8 bases from J; bases unmatched to any gene: 18. The CDR3 spans 17 residues. Germline assignment: CDR1 SEHNR and CDR2 FQNEAQ (reference sequence). The CDR3 DNA reads TGTGCCAGCAGCCCGCCGGCTAGCGGTCTTTCCGGGGATGAGCAGTTCTTC. Translated: CASSPPASGLSGDEQFF.

V is TRBV29-1 and J is TRBJ2-3, with D uncertain. Germline V lookup: CDR1 SQVTM, CDR2 ANQGSEA. The V end was cut by 4 bases, the J end by 1 base, with 9 bases between. The CDR3 is 13 residues long. The CDR3 coding sequence is TGCAGCGTTGTTTGGGTCCGCACAGATACGCAGTATTTT. It is translated as CSVVWVRTDTQYF.

The rearrangement links TRBV28 to TRBJ1-6; D may be TRBD1 (5 bases). Germline values: CDR1 MDHEN, CDR2 SYDVKM. V gave up 7 bases and J gave up 5 bases, with 27 bases separating them. This CDR3 contains 19 residues. CDR3 in amino acids: CASTPLGEGLRADNSPLHF. Written as DNA, the CDR3 is TGTGCCAGCACCCCCTTGGGGGAGGGGTTGCGTGCGGATAATTCACCCCTCCACTTT.

This rearrangement joins TRBV7-9 to TRBJ1-1; D call uncertain. CDR1 and CDR2 from the germline V gene are SEHNR and FQNEAQ (reference sequence). Trimming pared 4 bases from V and 1 base from J, leaving 7 bases between. CDR3 length: 13 residues. The CDR3 protein is CASSSPKNTEAFF. CDR3 in DNA: TGTGCCAGCAGCTCCCCCAAGAACACTGAAGCTTTCTTT.

The V call is TRBV19, the J call TRBJ1-2; possible D gene TRBD1, 5 bases. V was cut by 5 bases and J by 13 bases, with 29 bases left in between. The V gene's germline CDR1 is LNHDA and CDR2 SQIVND (reference sequence). The CDR3 is made up of 16 amino acids. The CDR3 region is CASSSPPRDYYHLLTF. DNA of the CDR3: TGTGCCAGTAGTTCACCTCCTAGGGACTACTACCACCTGCTCACCTTC.

The rearrangement links TRBV27 to TRBJ1-6, with 8 bases aligning to TRBD1. The CDR3 runs 16 residues. With V trimmed by 0 bases and J by 2 bases, 0 bases remained unmatched. Germline lookup yields CDR1 MNHEY and CDR2 SMNVEV (reference sequence). CDR3 loop: CASSLSTGAYNSPLHF. DNA for the CDR3: TGTGCCAGCAGTTTATCGACAGGGGCCTATAATTCACCCCTCCACTTT.

V and J are TRBV7-6 and TRBJ2-5, with D perhaps matching TRBD1 (5 bases). From germline, CDR1 is SGHVS and CDR2 FNYEAQ. Trimming removed 8 bases from V and 0 bases from J, with 7 bases in between. The CDR3 contains 12 residues. The CDR3 coding sequence is TGTGCCAGCCAGGGTGACCAAGAGACCCAGTACTTC. Amino acid sequence: CASQGDQETQYF.

Details on this clone: Other DNA sequences in this sample translate to the same CDR3. The chain couples TRBV4-1 to TRBJ1-4; D not resolved. V dropped 1 base and J dropped 5 bases, with 5 bases sitting between them. Germline lookup yields CDR1 MGHRA and CDR2 YSYEKL. This CDR3 region has 13 residues. The CDR3 loop is CASSQGGNEKLFF. The CDR3 DNA is TGCGCCAGCAGCCAAGGGGGAAATGAAAAACTGTTTTTT.

This rearrangement joins TRBV7-3 to TRBJ1-5, with 12 bases matching TRBD1. The CDR3 has 15 residues. The germline V gene encodes CDR1 SGHTA and CDR2 FQGTGA. V shed 3 bases and J 5 bases; nucleotides not matched to a gene: 2. This CDR3 reads CASSLGQGADQPQHF. The CDR3 region has the DNA TGTGCCAGCAGCTTGGGACAGGGGGCCGATCAGCCCCAGCATTTT.